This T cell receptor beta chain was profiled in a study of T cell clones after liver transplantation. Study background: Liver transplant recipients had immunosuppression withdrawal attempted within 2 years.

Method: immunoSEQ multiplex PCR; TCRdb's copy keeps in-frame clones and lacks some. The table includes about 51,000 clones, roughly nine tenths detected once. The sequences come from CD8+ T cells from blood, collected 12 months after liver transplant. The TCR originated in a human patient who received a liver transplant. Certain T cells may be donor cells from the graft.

CDR3 DNA: TGTGCCAGCAGCTTAAGGGGCTCTGAGCAGTACTTC. This codes for CASSLRGSEQYF. The chain combines TRBV7-6 with TRBJ2-7, with D perhaps TRBD1 (5 bases). CDR1 is SGHVS and CDR2 is FNYEAQ in the germline V gene. The CDR3 consists of 12 residues. Between the trimmed V and J ends, which lost 2 bases and 7 bases, there was a span of 9 bases. Together with reference TRBV7-6 and TRBJ2-7, the CDR3 gives the full variable domain: GAGVSQSPRYKVTKRGQDVALRCDPISGHVSLYWYRQALGQGPEFLTYFNYEAQQDKSGLPNDRFSAERPEGSISTLTIQRTEQRDSAMYRCASSLRGSEQYFGPGTRLTVT.